This paragraph reports one T cell receptor beta chain. The CDR3 covers 14 residues. Trimming stripped 0 bases from V and 9 bases from J, with 9 bases between. CDR1 SEHNR and CDR2 FQNEAQ come from the germline V gene (reference sequence). Profiled with immunoSEQ multiplex PCR; TCRdb holds only in-frame clones, not every one. The sample includes around 50,000 clones, 85% to 95% of them seen just once. The chain has TRBV7-9 and TRBJ1-6; D not certain. The clonotype was recovered from a man aged 40-55 years with rheumatoid arthritis. The sample taken for sequencing was PBMCs. Written as DNA, the CDR3 is TGTGCCAGCAGCTTAGCGGGCCCAGGTTCACCCCTCCACTTT. It translates to CASSLAGPGSPLHF.